These 26 T cell receptor beta chains share one sample of origin, sequenced in a study of Ad26.COV2.S vaccination and SARS-CoV-2 variants. The treatment is: around 19 received Ad26.COV2.S at low or high dose, single or two shots; about 5 received placebo; per-sample allocation not given. All samples were drawn on day 63, counting from the first vaccine or placebo injection. Libraries were prepared by immunoSEQ multiplex PCR; TCRdb keeps only in-frame clonotypes and omits some of them. The data show some 460,000 clones, roughly nine tenths seen once. Source: peripheral blood, taken in a trial of Ad26.COV2.S vaccine versus placebo. The receptors here all came from a person between 18 and 60 years old who received the Ad26.COV2.S COVID-19 vaccine or a placebo.

The gene calls are TRBV19 and TRBJ2-4; weak D call: TRBD2 (6 bases). Germline V CDR1 and CDR2: LNHDA, SQIVND (reference sequence). V lost 4 bases and J 1 base, leaving 11 bases between the germline ends. There are 15 residues in the CDR3. The CDR3 DNA reads as TGTGCCAGTAGTAGTGCGGGATTGGCCAAAAACATTCAGTACTTC. It is translated as CASSSAGLAKNIQYF.

The chain carries TRBV12-3 or TRBV12-4 and TRBJ1-1; D remains ambiguous. This CDR3 is built from 13 residues. V was cut by 3 bases and J by 7 bases, with 12 bases left in between. CDR3 DNA: TGTGCCAGCAGTTTGAGGGAAACGGGTGAAGCTTTCTTT. It is translated as CASSLRETGEAFF.

This chain's CDR3 is CASSLGVLSEKLFF. As DNA, the CDR3 is TGCGCCAGCAGCTTGGGGGTTTTGAGTGAAAAACTGTTTTTT. The chain joins TRBV4-3 to TRBJ1-4; D may be TRBD1 (5 bases). Trimming pared 5 bases from V and 7 bases from J, leaving 14 bases between. Per the germline V gene, CDR1 is LGHNA and CDR2 is YSLEER. This CDR3 has 14 residues.

The chain has TRBV27 and TRBJ1-6; D is possibly TRBD1 (5 bases). With 2 bases removed from V and 7 bases from J, the gap between germline ends came to 12 bases. The CDR3 covers 15 residues. Germline V gene sequence: CDR1 MNHEY, CDR2 SMNVEV (reference sequence). The CDR3 coding sequence is TGTGCCAGCAGTTTAGAACGGGACGGCAATTCACCCCTCCACTTT. Translating gives CASSLERDGNSPLHF.

CDR3 amino acids: CASSWDGQGSGNTIYF. The CDR3 region has the DNA TGTGCCAGCAGCTGGGACGGACAGGGCAGTGGAAACACCATATATTTT. V gene TRBV5-4 combines with J gene TRBJ1-3; 8 bases match TRBD1. V lost 3 bases and J lost 3; bases outside the gene matches: 8. The CDR3 runs to 16 residues. Germline V gives CDR1 SGHNT, CDR2 YYREEE (reference sequence). The whole variable domain, filled in from reference TRBV5-4 and TRBJ1-3, reads ETGVTQSPTHLIKTRGQQVTLRCSSQSGHNTVSWYQQALGQGPQFIFQYYREEENGRGNFPPRFSGLQFPNYSSELNVNALELDDSALYLCASSWDGQGSGNTIYFGEGSWLTVV.

The gene calls are TRBV7-2 and TRBJ2-5, with 11 bases fitting TRBD1. Germline CDR1 and CDR2: SGHTA and FQGNSA. This CDR3 has 14 residues. V lost 6 bases to trimming and J lost 5 bases; unmatched junction nucleotides: 5. CDR3 DNA sequence: TGTGCCAGCAGGCGGGACAGGGGGAGGGAGACCCAGTACTTC. Its translation: CASRRDRGRETQYF.

The rearrangement joins TRBV18 to TRBJ2-1; possibly TRBD1 for D (6 bases). Germline loops: CDR1 KGHSH, CDR2 LQKENI. The CDR3 has 13 amino acids. The germline V and J ends were trimmed by 6 bases and 6 bases, with 12 bases remaining between them. CDR3 bases: TGTGCCAGCTCGTCGGACAGACTCAATGAGCAGTTCTTC. It encodes CASSSDRLNEQFF.

This chain links TRBV14 with TRBJ2-3; D gene ambiguous. The V gene lost 1 base and the J gene lost 6 bases, with 2 bases spanning the gap. The CDR3 runs to 11 residues. In germline, CDR1 is SGHDN, CDR2 FVKESK. The CDR3 coding sequence is TGTGCCAGCAGCCAAGCTGATACGCAGTATTTT. It is translated as CASSQADTQYF.

This chain joins TRBV30 and TRBJ2-2; TRBD1 aligns across 10 bases. CDR3 length: 13 residues. J lost 6 bases, V lost 6 bases, and 4 bases had no gene match. Germline CDR1 reads GTSNPN; CDR2 reads SVGIG (reference sequence). The CDR3 loop is CACSGTGAGELFF. The CDR3 coding sequence is TGTGCCTGTTCCGGGACAGGGGCCGGGGAGCTGTTTTTT. Variable domain in full (rest from reference TRBV30 and TRBJ2-2): SQTIHQWPATLVQPVGSPLSLECTVEGTSNPNLYWYRQAAGRGLQLLFYSVGIGQISSEVPQNLSASRPQDRQFILSSKKLLLSDSGFYLCACSGTGAGELFFGEGSRLTVL.

The chain carries TRBV6-6 and TRBJ2-7; the match to TRBD1 covers 8 bases. The CDR3 length is 16 residues. Germline V CDR1 and CDR2: MNHNY, SVGAGI (reference sequence). J was trimmed by 4 bases and V by 4 bases; bases with no gene match: 12. The CDR3 bases are TGTGCCAGCAGTTCCCTCCTACAGGGGGAGAGGTACGAGCAGTACTTC. Translating gives CASSSLLQGERYEQYF.

The V call is TRBV19, the J call TRBJ2-3; 8 bases agree with TRBD1. Per germline, CDR1 LNHDA and CDR2 SQIVND (reference sequence). The CDR3 extends over 15 amino acids. J gave up 0 bases and V 10 bases, and 9 bases lay outside the gene matches. The CDR3 nucleotides are TGTGCCACCCGCTATCAGGGGGCAAGCACAGATACGCAGTATTTT. Its protein is CATRYQGASTDTQYF.

The rearrangement joins TRBV19 to TRBJ2-1, with D possibly TRBD1 on 6 matching bases. The germline V and J ends were trimmed by 6 bases and 6 bases, with 27 bases remaining between them. CDR3 length: 18 residues. Germline V gene sequence: CDR1 LNHDA, CDR2 SQIVND (reference sequence). The CDR3 bases are TGTGCCAGTAGCATAATGGCCCCGGGGCAGGGGATCGTCAATGAGCAGTTCTTC. Its translation: CASSIMAPGQGIVNEQFF.

Only a few counts were recorded for this clone. This chain joins TRBV28 and TRBJ1-5; possible D gene TRBD1, 6 bases. CDR3 length: 16 amino acids. Trimming removed 7 bases at V and 6 bases at J, with 22 bases between. The germline CDR1 and CDR2 sequences are MDHEN and SYDVKM. CDR3 bases: TGTGCCAGCACCCCCACCAGGGGTTATTTGGGTCAGCCCCAGCATTTT. Protein product: CASTPTRGYLGQPQHF.

The chain is built from TRBV30 and TRBJ1-5, with D perhaps TRBD1 (5 bases). With 5 bases removed from V and 5 bases from J, the gap between germline ends came to 13 bases. Germline V CDR1 and CDR2: GTSNPN, SVGIG (reference sequence). The CDR3 extends over 13 amino acids. The DNA for the CDR3 is TGTGCCTGGCGGGGGTCCTCGGATCAGCCCCAGCATTTT. Translating gives CAWRGSSDQPQHF.

The rearrangement joins TRBV24-1 to TRBJ1-5; D is undetermined. The CDR3 loop spans 13 amino acids. The germline V gene encodes CDR1 KGHDR and CDR2 SFDVKD. V lost 4 bases and J 6 bases, leaving 9 bases between the germline ends. This chain's CDR3 is CATSEGWTQPQHF. CDR3 coding DNA: TGTGCCACCAGTGAAGGGTGGACTCAGCCCCAGCATTTT.

The chain carries TRBV6-2 or TRBV6-3 and TRBJ2-2; 9 positions match TRBD1. This CDR3 has 15 amino acids. The germline gives CDR1 MNHEY, CDR2 SVGEGT. V shed 6 bases, J shed 2 bases, and the junction held 4 bases outside the gene matches. CDR3: CASSRTGGNTGELFF. The CDR3 region has the DNA TGTGCCAGCAGCCGAACAGGGGGCAACACCGGGGAGCTGTTTTTT.

CDR3 region: CASSPLAPWSGYTF. As DNA, the CDR3 is TGTGCCAGCAGCCCCCTTGCCCCCTGGAGTGGCTACACCTTC. The chain combines TRBV7-9 with TRBJ1-2, with D hard to call. Trimming removed 5 bases from V and 7 bases from J, with 17 bases in between. The CDR3 is 14 residues long. Germline CDR1 reads SEHNR; CDR2 reads FQNEAQ (reference sequence). The full variable domain, with the rest looked up from reference TRBV7-9 and TRBJ1-2, is DTGVSQNPRHKITKRGQNVTFRCDPISEHNRLYWYRQTLGQGPEFLTYFQNEAQLEKSRLLSDRFSAERPKGSFSTLEIQRTEQGDSAMYLCASSPLAPWSGYTFGSGTRLTVV.

The chain combines TRBV6-2 or TRBV6-3 with TRBJ1-1; no clear D. Germline CDR1 reads MNHEY; CDR2 reads SVGEGT. CDR3 length: 15 amino acids. V lost 1 base and J lost 0, with 9 bases in between. The CDR3 DNA reads as TGTGCCAGCAGTTACTTAAAGGTTCTGAACACTGAAGCTTTCTTT. It is translated as CASSYLKVLNTEAFF.

Only one count was recorded for this clone. J is TRBJ1-5 and V is TRBV24-1, with 11 bases that match TRBD1. This CDR3 has 17 amino acids. V was clipped by 4 bases and J by 4 bases; unmatched bases: 8. The germline gives CDR1 KGHDR, CDR2 SFDVKD. This chain's CDR3 is CATSDPGQGAGNQPQHF. CDR3 nucleotides: TGTGCCACCAGTGACCCAGGACAGGGGGCCGGTAATCAGCCCCAGCATTTT.

This rearrangement joins TRBV18 to TRBJ2-7; 9 nucleotides agree with TRBD1. Per the germline V gene, CDR1 is KGHSH and CDR2 is LQKENI. With V trimmed by 3 bases and J by 2 bases, 11 bases remained unmatched. The length of the CDR3 is 17 residues. The CDR3 nucleotides read TGTGCCAGCTCACCTCGTGGGTCTGGGACAGGGACCTACGAGCAGTACTTC. Its translation is CASSPRGSGTGTYEQYF.

The rearrangement links TRBV27 to TRBJ2-3, with 11 positions matching TRBD2. Per germline, CDR1 MNHEY and CDR2 SMNVEV (reference sequence). This CDR3 region has 16 residues. Germline trimming cut 4 bases from V and 0 bases from J; bases unmatched to any gene: 3. CDR3 region: CASSSRLAGSTDTQYF. CDR3 coding DNA: TGTGCCAGCAGTTCTCGACTAGCGGGAAGCACAGATACGCAGTATTTT.

This clone was recorded once. This sequence joins TRBV2 and TRBJ1-1; the D gene is possibly TRBD1 (5 bases). Between the trimmed V and J ends, which lost 4 bases and 5 bases, there was a span of 14 bases. The CDR3 has 14 residues. Germline CDR1 SNHLY, CDR2 FYNNEI. CDR3 sequence (DNA): TGTGCCAGCAGTGGTGGGGGGGGTCGGACTGAAGCTTTCTTT. This encodes CASSGGGGRTEAFF.

This chain uses TRBV10-3 with TRBJ2-1, with D uncertain. This CDR3 is 13 amino acids long. Germline values: CDR1 ENHRY, CDR2 SYGVKD. Trimming stripped 2 bases from V and 4 bases from J, with 6 bases between. CDR3 sequence (DNA): TGTGCCATCAGTGAGATGGTTTACAATGAGCAGTTCTTC. It is translated as CAISEMVYNEQFF.

As to this clone: Other DNA sequences from this sample encode an identical CDR3 as well. This chain connects TRBV6-5 to TRBJ2-7; D call uncertain. The V end was cut by 3 bases, the J end by 2 bases, with 11 bases between. This CDR3 spans 14 amino acids. Germline CDR1 and CDR2: MNHEY and SVGAGI. Here the CDR3 reads CASSYSGGPYEQYF. The CDR3 DNA is TGTGCCAGCAGTTATTCGGGTGGACCCTACGAGCAGTACTTC.

The rearrangement joins TRBV14 to TRBJ2-5; D might be TRBD1 (5 bases). Germline CDR1 SGHDN, CDR2 FVKESK. The CDR3 has 15 residues. Trimming took off 1 base at V and 2 bases at J, with 11 bases between the two ends. As DNA, the CDR3 is TGTGCCAGCAGCCAAGTGGGGCTGGCACAAGAGACCCAGTACTTC. Translated, it gives CASSQVGLAQETQYF. The full variable domain, rest sourced from reference TRBV14 and TRBJ2-5, is EAGVTQFPSHSVIEKGQTVTLRCDPISGHDNLYWYRRVMGKEIKFLLHFVKESKQDESGMPNNRFLAERTGGTYSTLKVQPAELEDSGVYFCASSQVGLAQETQYFGPGTRLLVL.

V usage is TRBV25-1 and J usage is TRBJ2-7; perhaps TRBD2 as D (7 bases). Trimming took 8 bases from V and 5 from J, leaving 19 bases between them. Germline lookup yields CDR1 MGHDK and CDR2 SYGVNS. The CDR3 length is 14 residues. The CDR3 DNA reads TGTGCCAGCGGCCGAGGGGGGGCGGCCCACGAGCAGTACTTC. This codes for CASGRGGAAHEQYF.